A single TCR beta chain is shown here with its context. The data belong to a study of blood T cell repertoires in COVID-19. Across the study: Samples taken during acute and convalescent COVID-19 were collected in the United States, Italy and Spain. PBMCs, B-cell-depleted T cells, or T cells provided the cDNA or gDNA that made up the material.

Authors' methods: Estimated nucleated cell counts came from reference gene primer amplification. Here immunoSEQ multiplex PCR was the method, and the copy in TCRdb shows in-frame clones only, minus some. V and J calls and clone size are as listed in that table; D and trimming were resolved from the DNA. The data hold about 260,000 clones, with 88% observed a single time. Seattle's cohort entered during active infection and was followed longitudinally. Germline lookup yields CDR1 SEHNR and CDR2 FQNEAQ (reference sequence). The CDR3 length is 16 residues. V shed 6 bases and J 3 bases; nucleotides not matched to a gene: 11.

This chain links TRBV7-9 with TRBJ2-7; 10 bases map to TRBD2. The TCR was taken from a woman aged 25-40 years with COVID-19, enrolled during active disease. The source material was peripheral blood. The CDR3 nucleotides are TGTGCCAGCAGAACCTCCGAACCTAGCGGGAGCTACGAGCAGTACTTC. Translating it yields CASRTSEPSGSYEQYF. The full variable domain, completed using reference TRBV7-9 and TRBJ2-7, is DTGVSQNPRHKITKRGQNVTFRCDPISEHNRLYWYRQTLGQGPEFLTYFQNEAQLEKSRLLSDRFSAERPKGSFSTLEIQRTEQGDSAMYLCASRTSEPSGSYEQYFGPGTRLTVT.